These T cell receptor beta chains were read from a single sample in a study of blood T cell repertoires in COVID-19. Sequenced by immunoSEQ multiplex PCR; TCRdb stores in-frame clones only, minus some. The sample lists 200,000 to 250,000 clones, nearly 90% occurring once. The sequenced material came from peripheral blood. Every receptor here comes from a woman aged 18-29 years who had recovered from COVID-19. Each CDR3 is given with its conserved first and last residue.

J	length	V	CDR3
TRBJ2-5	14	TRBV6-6	CASSYLAGQETQYF
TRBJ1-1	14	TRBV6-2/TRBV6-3	CASSYSRGNTEAFF
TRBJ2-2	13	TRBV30	CAWGTGGPGELFF
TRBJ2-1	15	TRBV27	CASSSGTSGSNEQFF
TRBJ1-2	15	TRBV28	CASSLTPQQVKGYTF
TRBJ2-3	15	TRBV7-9	CASTKRREGPDTQYF
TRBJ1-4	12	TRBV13	CASSFSNEKLFF
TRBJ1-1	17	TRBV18	CASSPLGTGGRGTEAFF
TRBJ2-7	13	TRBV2	CASSAWGRHEQYF
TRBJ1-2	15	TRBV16	CASSPSGQGIYGYTF
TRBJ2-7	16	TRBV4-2	CASSPFLGGDPYEQYF
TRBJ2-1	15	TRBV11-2	CASSLETSGPNEQFF
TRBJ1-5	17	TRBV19	CASSTLSGVSSNQPQHF
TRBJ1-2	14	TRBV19	CASTRQGANYGYTF
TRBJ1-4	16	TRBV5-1	CASSPIDGKGWEKLFF
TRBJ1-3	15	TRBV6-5	CASRDRVRSGNTIYF
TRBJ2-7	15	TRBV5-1	CASSWLGREGSEQYF
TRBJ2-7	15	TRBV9	CASSVATGTTYEQYF
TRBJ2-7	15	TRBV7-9	CASSSGQGIGYEQYF
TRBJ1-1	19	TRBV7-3	CASSATLTGDQGENTEAFF
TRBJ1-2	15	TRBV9	CASSVGGQGINGYTF
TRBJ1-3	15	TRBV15	CATSREGGAGNTIYF
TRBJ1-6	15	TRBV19	CASSIGGGYNSPLHF
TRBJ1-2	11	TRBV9	CASSDLHGYTF
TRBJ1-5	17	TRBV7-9	CASSFSGSVSSNQPQHF
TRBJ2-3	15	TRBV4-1	CASSQSILAPDTQYF
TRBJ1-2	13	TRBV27	CASRRGGAGGYTF